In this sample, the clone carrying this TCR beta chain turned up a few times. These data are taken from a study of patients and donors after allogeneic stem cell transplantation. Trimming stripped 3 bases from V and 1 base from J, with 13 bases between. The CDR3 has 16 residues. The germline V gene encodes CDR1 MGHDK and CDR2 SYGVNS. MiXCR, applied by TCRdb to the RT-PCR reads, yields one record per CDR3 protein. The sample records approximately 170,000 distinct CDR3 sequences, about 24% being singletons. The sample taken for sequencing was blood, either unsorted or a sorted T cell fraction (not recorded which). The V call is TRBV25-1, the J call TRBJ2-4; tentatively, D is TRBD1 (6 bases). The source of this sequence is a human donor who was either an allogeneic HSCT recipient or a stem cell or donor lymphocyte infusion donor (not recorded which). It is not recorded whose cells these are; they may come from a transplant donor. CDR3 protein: CASSDGPGVAKNIQYF. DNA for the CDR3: TGTGCCAGCAGTGACGGCCCAGGGGTGGCCAAAAACATTCAGTACTTC.